Here is one T cell receptor beta chain with its context. Its antigen is unknown. A J-beta primer mix and a sample-barcoded 5' primer were used in a second PCR of about 6 to 12 cycles. Every cDNA was tagged by a template-switch adaptor with 12 random nucleotides. TCRdb itself ran the 5' RACE reads through MiXCR, one entry per CDR3 protein. In the table there are more than 650,000 distinct CDR3 sequences, 20% to 25% of which are singletons. The data originate from a study of blood T cells in healthy people across ages. Broader study findings: One million T cells yielded diversity estimates that were considered underestimates. Fewer expanded clones and more diversity marked long-lived versus aged donors.

V shed 3 bases and J 5 bases; nucleotides not matched to a gene: 8. Germline CDR1 is SGHRS and CDR2 is YFSETQ. This CDR3 spans 15 amino acids. This sequence joins TRBV5-1 and TRBJ2-7, with 10 bases lining up with TRBD2. The sample consisted of blood. The origin of this receptor is an older man in good health. As DNA, the CDR3 is TGCGCCAGCAGCTGGGGGACTAGCGATTCAAACGAGCAGTACTTC. Encoded protein: CASSWGTSDSNEQYF.